These 28 T cell receptor beta chains originate from one sample sequenced in a study of technical replicates of blood from a few donors. Using immunoSEQ multiplex PCR, the repertoire was profiled, and TCRdb retains in-frame clones only, with some absent. The data contain 90,000 to 100,000 clones, approximately 94% of them singletons. Material for sequencing was T cells isolated from PBMCs. These receptors were taken from a human donor in good health.

This clone occurred once. The chain employs TRBV7-2 and TRBJ1-3; weak D call: TRBD1 (6 bases). Per the germline V gene, CDR1 is SGHTA and CDR2 is FQGNSA. The CDR3 runs to 13 residues. Deletions cut 4 bases from V and 4 bases from J, with 8 bases between. The CDR3: CASSYGQGNTIYF. The CDR3, as DNA: TGTGCCAGCAGCTACGGACAGGGAAACACCATATATTTT.

This chain connects TRBV28 to TRBJ1-1; D call uncertain. Germline CDR1 is MDHEN and CDR2 is SYDVKM. The V end was cut by 11 bases, the J end by 1 base, with 8 bases between. This CDR3 contains 11 residues. This chain's CDR3 is CAGVGNTEAFF. The CDR3 DNA reads TGTGCCGGAGTCGGGAACACTGAAGCTTTCTTT.

The chain uses TRBV7-2 and TRBJ2-7; tentative D call: TRBD2 (5 bases). The CDR3 loop spans 13 amino acids. Trimming cost V 1 base and J 6 bases, with 10 bases left between them. CDR1 is SGHTA and CDR2 is FQGNSA in the germline V gene. The CDR3 loop reads CASSLGPGGEQYF. The CDR3 DNA sequence: TGTGCCAGCAGCTTAGGTCCCGGAGGCGAGCAGTACTTC.

The V gene is TRBV9, the J gene TRBJ2-7; 7 bases are shared with TRBD1. Trimming at V came to 4 bases and at J to 4 bases, leaving 17 bases not matched to a gene. Germline CDR1 SGDLS, CDR2 YYNGEE. CDR3 length: 17 residues. CDR3 coding DNA: TGTGCCAGCAGCCTCCAGGGTTCCGCAGGGGGTTTGTACGAGCAGTACTTC. This sequence encodes CASSLQGSAGGLYEQYF. Complete variable domain (other parts from reference TRBV9 and TRBJ2-7): DSGVTQTPKHLITATGQRVTLRCSPRSGDLSVYWYQQSLDQGLQFLIQYYNGEERAKGNILERFSAQQFPDLHSELNLSSLELGDSALYFCASSLQGSAGGLYEQYFGPGTRLTVT.

The chain joins TRBV18 to TRBJ1-1; D gene ambiguous. CDR3 length equals 14 residues. The V end was cut by 3 bases, the J end by 0 bases, with 8 bases between. CDR1 is KGHSH and CDR2 is LQKENI in the germline V gene. The CDR3 is CASSPSTLNTEAFF. As DNA, the CDR3 is TGTGCCAGCTCACCTTCCACATTGAACACTGAAGCTTTCTTT.

This rearrangement joins TRBV28 to TRBJ1-5; weak D call: TRBD1 (6 bases). V was cut by 5 bases and J by 0 bases, with 11 bases left in between. Germline V CDR1 and CDR2: MDHEN, SYDVKM. This CDR3 region has 15 residues. This CDR3 reads CASSPWTDSNQPQHF. As DNA, the CDR3 is TGTGCCAGCAGTCCCTGGACAGATAGCAATCAGCCCCAGCATTTT.

This clone was seen only a few times. The V call is TRBV19, the J call TRBJ2-7; no firm D call. Germline-derived CDR1 and CDR2 are LNHDA and SQIVND (reference sequence). This CDR3 comprises 13 residues. V lost 3 bases to trimming and J lost 2 bases, with 8 bases between them. As DNA, the CDR3 is TGTGCCAGTAGTATTACCTATCCCTACGAGCAGTACTTC. It codes for CASSITYPYEQYF. The complete variable domain, with remaining parts taken from reference TRBV19 and TRBJ2-7, reads DGGITQSPKYLFRKEGQNVTLSCEQNLNHDAMYWYRQDPGQGLRLIYYSQIVNDFQKGDIAEGYSVSREKKESFPLTVTSAQKNPTAFYLCASSITYPYEQYFGPGTRLTVT.

The rearrangement links TRBV7-2 to TRBJ2-3, with a tentative D call TRBD1 (7 bases). Germline-derived CDR1 and CDR2 are SGHTA and FQGNSA. The ends were cut back, 5 bases at V and 4 bases at J, with 16 bases in the middle. The CDR3 has 15 amino acids. The CDR3 coding sequence is TGTGCCAGCAGCCAAGGAGGGGGCACGGCAGATACGCAGTATTTT. It yields the protein CASSQGGGTADTQYF.

This rearrangement joins TRBV25-1 to TRBJ2-3, with D perhaps matching TRBD2 (5 bases). CDR1 and CDR2 from the germline V gene are MGHDK and SYGVNS. The CDR3 runs 14 residues. Trimming pared 7 bases from V and 0 bases from J, leaving 11 bases between. The CDR3 region is CASTGGSSTDTQYF. For the CDR3, the DNA is TGTGCCAGCACGGGCGGGTCCAGCACAGATACGCAGTATTTT.

V and J are TRBV11-3 and TRBJ1-2, with D maybe TRBD1 (6 bases). The CDR3 length is 12 residues. Looked up from germline, CDR1 is SGHNT and CDR2 is YENEEA. Trimming cost V 6 bases and J 3 bases, with 8 bases left between them. CDR3 nucleotide sequence: TGTGCCAGCAGTCCAGGGGACTATGGCTACACCTTC. Translation: CASSPGDYGYTF. The whole variable domain, filled in from reference TRBV11-3 and TRBJ1-2, reads EAGVVQSPRYKIIEKKQPVAFWCNPISGHNTLYWYLQNLGQGPELLIRYENEEAVDDSQLPKDRFSAERLKGVDSTLKIQPAELGDSAVYLCASSPGDYGYTFGSGTRLTVV.

This chain uses TRBV18 with TRBJ1-3; D gene ambiguous. Germline-derived CDR1 and CDR2 are KGHSH and LQKENI. There are 17 residues in the CDR3. The V and J ends lost 4 bases and 0 bases respectively, with 16 bases between them. CDR3 DNA sequence: TGTGCCAGCTCACGCCCTTACGGGTCGCTCTCTGGAAACACCATATATTTT. Protein sequence: CASSRPYGSLSGNTIYF.

The chain carries TRBV9 and TRBJ2-2; 14 bases are shared with TRBD2. The CDR3 is made up of 15 amino acids. Trimming at V came to 3 bases and at J to 13 bases, leaving 8 bases not matched to a gene. Germline V gene lookup returns CDR1 SGDLS and CDR2 YYNGEE. The CDR3 DNA follows: TGTGCCAGCAGCGACACCGGGACTAGCGGGGGATCGCTGTTTTTT. It encodes CASSDTGTSGGSLFF.

The chain recombines TRBV19 with TRBJ1-5; no firm D call. This CDR3 is built from 13 residues. CDR1 LNHDA and CDR2 SQIVND come from the germline V gene (reference sequence). Trimming stripped 9 bases from V and 1 base from J, with 10 bases between. DNA of the CDR3: TGTGCCAGCCGCCCGGGGAGCAATCAGCCCCAGCATTTT. Protein product: CASRPGSNQPQHF.

The chain combines TRBV10-1 with TRBJ1-1, with D unresolved. The CDR3 is 17 amino acids. Trimming took 1 base from V and 0 from J, leaving 15 bases between them. The V gene's germline CDR1 is WNHNN and CDR2 SYGVQD (reference sequence). CDR3 coding DNA: TGCGCCAGCAGTGAGTACAAAGATTGGCCCATGAACACTGAAGCTTTCTTT. Its protein product is CASSEYKDWPMNTEAFF.

This chain links TRBV7-9 with TRBJ1-1, with 9 bases identical to TRBD1. The CDR3 consists of 19 residues. V shed 5 bases and J 3 bases; nucleotides not matched to a gene: 19. Germline-derived CDR1 and CDR2 are SEHNR and FQNEAQ (reference sequence). The CDR3, as DNA: TGTGCCAGCAGCGAACTCTTACCGGGACAGGGTGTGGAATACACTGAAGCTTTCTTT. As protein: CASSELLPGQGVEYTEAFF.

The J gene is TRBJ2-4, the V gene TRBV4-1; TRBD1 aligns across 8 bases. V lost 1 base to trimming and J lost 7 bases; unmatched junction nucleotides: 12. The germline V gene has CDR1 MGHRA and CDR2 YSYEKL. The CDR3 extends over 17 amino acids. CDR3 loop: CASSQVGTGRVSNIQYF. CDR3 sequence (DNA): TGCGCCAGCAGCCAAGTAGGGACAGGTCGGGTTAGCAACATTCAGTACTTC.

The V gene is TRBV2, the J gene TRBJ2-3, with 8 bases fitting TRBD2. The junction had 8 bases not matched to a gene; V was cut back by 5 bases and J by 4 bases. From germline, CDR1 is SNHLY and CDR2 FYNNEI. CDR3 length: 15 amino acids. The CDR3 DNA follows: TGTGCCAGCAGTCCCGGGGGGGATCCGGCAGATACGCAGTATTTT. Protein: CASSPGGDPADTQYF.

The chain employs TRBV27 and TRBJ1-1, with TRBD1 as a possible D gene (5 bases). The CDR3 consists of 15 residues. V lost 5 bases and J lost 0, with 13 bases in between. CDR1 MNHEY and CDR2 SMNVEV come from the germline V gene (reference sequence). The CDR3 nucleotides are TGTGCCAGCAGTCCGGAGACAGAAATGAACACTGAAGCTTTCTTT. This codes for CASSPETEMNTEAFF.

The V gene is TRBV27, the J gene TRBJ2-4, with D possibly being TRBD2 (7 bases). The CDR3 has 17 residues. Germline CDR1 reads MNHEY; CDR2 reads SMNVEV (reference sequence). V was trimmed by 0 bases and J by 1 base, leaving 13 bases between them. CDR3 amino acids: CASSLSHRGGAKNIQYF. The CDR3 DNA reads as TGTGCCAGCAGTTTATCGCATAGGGGGGGGGCCAAAAACATTCAGTACTTC.

The V and J genes are TRBV5-6 and TRBJ2-3; D is unresolved. CDR3 length equals 11 residues. The ends were cut back, 3 bases at V and 6 bases at J, with 5 bases in the middle. From germline, CDR1 is SGHDT and CDR2 YYEEEE. The CDR3 DNA reads TGTGCCAGCAGCTCGTCCGATACGCAGTATTTT. It translates to CASSSSDTQYF.

The chain carries TRBV28 and TRBJ1-1, with no clear D. This CDR3 is 13 amino acids long. In germline, CDR1 is MDHEN, CDR2 SYDVKM. The V end lost 7 bases, the J end lost 1 base, and 10 bases lay between the germline ends. The CDR3 bases are TGTGCCAGCACCGATCACACGAACACTGAAGCTTTCTTT. Translated: CASTDHTNTEAFF. The whole variable domain, filled in from reference TRBV28 and TRBJ1-1, reads DVKVTQSSRYLVKRTGEKVFLECVQDMDHENMFWYRQDPGLGLRLIYFSYDVKMKEKGDIPEGYSVSREKKERFSLILESASTNQTSMYLCASTDHTNTEAFFGQGTRLTVV.

The J gene is TRBJ1-2, the V gene TRBV15; tentatively, D is TRBD1 (6 bases). The CDR3 has 15 residues. Germline lookup yields CDR1 LNHNV and CDR2 YYDKDF (reference sequence). With 1 base removed from V and 0 bases from J, the gap between germline ends came to 9 bases. The CDR3: CATSRVGDTNYGYTF. The CDR3 nucleotides are TGTGCCACCAGCAGAGTGGGGGACACTAACTATGGCTACACCTTC.

This chain links TRBV7-2 with TRBJ2-1; 8 bases line up with TRBD2. The V segment lost 6 bases and the J segment 8 bases; nucleotides outside the gene matches: 12. Germline lookup yields CDR1 SGHTA and CDR2 FQGNSA. The CDR3 length is 15 residues. CDR3 DNA: TGTGCCAGCAGGCCCTCAGCGGGAGATTTTCATGAGCAGTTCTTC. Translation: CASRPSAGDFHEQFF. Drawing the rest from reference TRBV7-2 and TRBJ2-1, the complete variable domain is GAGVSQSPSNKVTEKGKDVELRCDPISGHTALYWYRQSLGQGLEFLIYFQGNSAPDKSGLPSDRFSAERTGGSVSTLTIQRTQQEDSAVYLCASRPSAGDFHEQFFGPGTRLTVL.

This chain connects TRBV2 to TRBJ1-3, with D possibly being TRBD1 (6 bases). This CDR3 is 14 amino acids long. Trimming took off 7 bases at V and 0 bases at J, with 10 bases between the two ends. Germline V gives CDR1 SNHLY, CDR2 FYNNEI. The CDR3 sequence is CASTYRVSGNTIYF. As DNA, the CDR3 is TGTGCCAGCACCTACAGGGTCTCTGGAAACACCATATATTTT.

The CDR3 bases are TGTGCCAGCAGTCCAGGGGACTATGGCTACACCTTC. As protein: CASSPGDYGYTF. The rearrangement joins TRBV28 to TRBJ1-2, with a possible D match to TRBD1 (6 bases). CDR1 and CDR2 from the germline V gene are MDHEN and SYDVKM. The germline V and J ends were trimmed by 5 bases and 3 bases, with 7 bases remaining between them. This CDR3 contains 12 residues.

V gene TRBV2 combines with J gene TRBJ1-4; 9 nucleotides line up with TRBD1. Unmatched junction bases numbered 2, after V lost 4 bases and J lost 5 bases. This CDR3 spans 14 amino acids. Looked up from germline, CDR1 is SNHLY and CDR2 is FYNNEI. Here the CDR3 reads CASSVGTGNEKLFF. CDR3 DNA sequence: TGTGCCAGCAGTGTGGGGACAGGGAATGAAAAACTGTTTTTT.

V is TRBV7-8 and J is TRBJ1-1; 7 bases are a match to TRBD1. The V segment lost 1 base and the J segment 6 bases; nucleotides outside the gene matches: 5. This CDR3 has 14 amino acids. CDR1 and CDR2 (germline): SGHVS, FQNEAQ. The CDR3 spells CASSLGSGGAEAFF. The CDR3, as DNA: TGTGCCAGCAGCTTAGGGTCAGGGGGTGCTGAAGCTTTCTTT. The whole variable domain, filled in from reference TRBV7-8 and TRBJ1-1, reads GAGVSQSPRYKVAKRGQDVALRCDPISGHVSLFWYQQALGQGPEFLTYFQNEAQLDKSGLPSDRFFAERPEGSVSTLKIQRTQQEDSAVYLCASSLGSGGAEAFFGQGTRLTVV.

The CDR3 loop reads CASSRRSDGNTIYF. The CDR3 DNA is TGTGCCAGCAGCCGGAGGTCGGATGGAAACACCATATATTTT. This chain links TRBV7-9 with TRBJ1-3; D call uncertain. Germline CDR1 and CDR2: SEHNR and FQNEAQ (reference sequence). Trimming pared 5 bases from V and 3 bases from J, leaving 11 bases between. The CDR3 is 14 residues long.